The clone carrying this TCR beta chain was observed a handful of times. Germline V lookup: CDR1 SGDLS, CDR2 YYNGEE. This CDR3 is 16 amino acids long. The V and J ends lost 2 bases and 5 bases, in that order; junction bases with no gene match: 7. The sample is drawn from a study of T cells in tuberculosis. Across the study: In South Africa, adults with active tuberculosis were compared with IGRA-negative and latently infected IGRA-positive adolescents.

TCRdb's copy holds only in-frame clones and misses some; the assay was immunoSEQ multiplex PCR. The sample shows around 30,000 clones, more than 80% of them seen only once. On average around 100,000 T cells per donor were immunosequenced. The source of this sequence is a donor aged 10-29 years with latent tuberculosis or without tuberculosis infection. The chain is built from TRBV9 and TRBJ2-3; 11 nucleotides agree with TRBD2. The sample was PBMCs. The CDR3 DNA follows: TGTGCCAGCAGCGTTAGCGGGAGGGCCGGGGAAGATACGCAGTATTTT. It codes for CASSVSGRAGEDTQYF.